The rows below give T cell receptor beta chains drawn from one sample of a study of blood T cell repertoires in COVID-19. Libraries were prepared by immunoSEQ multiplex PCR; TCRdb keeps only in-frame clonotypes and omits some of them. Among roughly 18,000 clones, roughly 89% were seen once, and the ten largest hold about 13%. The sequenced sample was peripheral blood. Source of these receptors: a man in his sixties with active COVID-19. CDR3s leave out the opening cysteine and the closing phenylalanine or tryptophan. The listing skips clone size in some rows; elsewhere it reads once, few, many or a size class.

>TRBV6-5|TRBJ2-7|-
ASRQNPQTYEQY
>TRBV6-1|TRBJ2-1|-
ASSEGQVPPHEQF
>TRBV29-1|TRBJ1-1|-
SVEVGGTGVNTEAF
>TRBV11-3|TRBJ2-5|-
ASSLQGTQETQY
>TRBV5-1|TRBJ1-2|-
ASSFKLRDRGYGYT
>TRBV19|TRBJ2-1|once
ASRIPGLAGMGEQF
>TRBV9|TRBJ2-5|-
ASSPGAGTSYQETQY
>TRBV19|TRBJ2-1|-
ASRDSGTLGYNEQF
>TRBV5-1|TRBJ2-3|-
ASSLMTSTDTQY
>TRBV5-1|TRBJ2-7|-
ASSLDPGLRDEQY
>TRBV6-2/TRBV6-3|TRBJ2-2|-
ASSLLPANTGELF
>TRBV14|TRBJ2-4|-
ASSQSSGRVAKNIQY
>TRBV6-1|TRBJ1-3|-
ASSEGARWTGPRRNTIY
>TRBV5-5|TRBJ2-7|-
ASSLAPGISRYEQY